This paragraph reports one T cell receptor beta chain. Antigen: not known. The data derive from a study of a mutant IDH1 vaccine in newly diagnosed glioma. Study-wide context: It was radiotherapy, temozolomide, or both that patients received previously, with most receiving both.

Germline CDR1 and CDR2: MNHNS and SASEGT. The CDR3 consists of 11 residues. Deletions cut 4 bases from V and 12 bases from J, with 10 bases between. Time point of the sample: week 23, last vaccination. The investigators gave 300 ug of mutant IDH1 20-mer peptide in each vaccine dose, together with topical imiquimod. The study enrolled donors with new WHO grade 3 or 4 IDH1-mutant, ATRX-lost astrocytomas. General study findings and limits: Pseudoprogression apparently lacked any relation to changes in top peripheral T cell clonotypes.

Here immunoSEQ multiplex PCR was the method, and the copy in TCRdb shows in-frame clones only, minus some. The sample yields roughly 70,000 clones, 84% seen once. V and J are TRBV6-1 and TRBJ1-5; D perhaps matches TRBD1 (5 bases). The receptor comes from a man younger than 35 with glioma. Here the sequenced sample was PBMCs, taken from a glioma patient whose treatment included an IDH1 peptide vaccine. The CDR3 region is CASSGGAIQHF. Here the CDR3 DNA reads TGTGCCAGCAGTGGCGGGGCGATCCAGCATTTT.